This TCR beta chain was profiled in a study of blood T cell repertoires in COVID-19. Across the study: Samples taken during acute and convalescent COVID-19 were collected in the United States, Italy and Spain.

This clone was observed once. Assay: immunoSEQ multiplex PCR; the TCRdb copy retains only in-frame clones and omits some. The table includes around 400,000 clones, around nine tenths detected once. Individuals drawn from under 30 US areas were about 18 to 100 years old. Which cohort a participant joined came from the clinical history participants gave. Exposed enrollees had met someone with a PCR-confirmed or clinician-diagnosed COVID-19 case at some point within the 2 weeks before study entry. The sample comprised PBMCs or T cells enriched from blood (not recorded which). The origin of this receptor is a woman under 30 who had been exposed to COVID-19.

CDR3 sequence: CASSPLDSQSNYGYTF. CDR3 coding DNA: TGTGCCAGCTCACCCCTGGACAGCCAAAGTAACTATGGCTACACCTTC. This rearrangement joins TRBV18 to TRBJ1-2; perhaps TRBD1 as D (6 bases). Germline V gene lookup returns CDR1 KGHSH and CDR2 LQKENI. Trimming took 3 bases from V and 1 from J, leaving 15 bases between them. This CDR3 region has 16 residues.